These 17 T cell receptor beta chains came from one sample sequenced in a study of blood T cell repertoires in COVID-19. Clones were read by immunoSEQ multiplex PCR, and TCRdb kept only the in-frame ones, dropping some. The sample consists of tens of thousands of clones, more than 90% of them appearing once. The sample taken for sequencing was peripheral blood. These receptor sequences come from a man aged 70 or older with active or convalescent COVID-19.

The chain joins TRBV29-1 to TRBJ1-4; tentative D call: TRBD1 (6 bases). Germline values: CDR1 SQVTM, CDR2 ANQGSEA. The CDR3 totals 12 residues. The V and J ends lost 4 bases and 7 bases respectively, with 10 bases between them. The CDR3 DNA reads as TGCAGCGTTGGCAGGGGCGGTGAAAAACTGTTTTTT. Protein sequence: CSVGRGGEKLFF.

This clone has a single count. The J gene is TRBJ2-3, the V gene TRBV5-4; the D is unclear. V was pared by 5 bases and J by 0 bases, with 7 bases between. Germline CDR1 reads SGHNT; CDR2 reads YYREEE (reference sequence). The CDR3 loop spans 13 amino acids. The DNA of the CDR3 is TGTGCCAGCAGTTCTCCTAGCACAGATACGCAGTATTTT. It is translated as CASSSPSTDTQYF.

The CDR3 protein is CASSPSASSYNSPLHF. The CDR3 DNA reads as TGCGCCAGCAGCCCGAGTGCTAGCTCCTATAATTCACCCCTCCACTTT. The rearrangement links TRBV4-3 to TRBJ1-6; no firm D call. The CDR3 covers 16 residues. CDR1 LGHNA and CDR2 YSLEER come from the germline V gene. V lost 4 bases, J lost 0 bases, and 10 bases lay in between.

The chain combines TRBV24-1 with TRBJ2-3, with D possibly being TRBD2 (7 bases). V lost 9 bases to trimming and J lost 2 bases, with 14 bases between them. Germline V gene data show CDR1 as KGHDR and CDR2 as SFDVKD. There are 14 residues in the CDR3. This chain's CDR3 is CATGGGGDTDTQYF. The CDR3 DNA reads TGTGCCACCGGGGGAGGGGGGGACACAGATACGCAGTATTTT.

The chain links TRBV6-2 or TRBV6-3 to TRBJ2-1, with 10 bases aligning to TRBD2. V gave up 6 bases and J gave up 2 bases; unmatched junction bases: 7. Per germline, CDR1 MNHEY and CDR2 SVGEGT. The CDR3 has 16 amino acids. The CDR3 loop reads CASSTLAGAPYNEQFF. CDR3 coding DNA: TGTGCCAGCAGCACCCTAGCGGGGGCCCCCTACAATGAGCAGTTCTTC.

The genes are TRBV19 and TRBJ1-5; D may be TRBD1 (6 bases). Deletions cut 8 bases from V and 6 bases from J, with 11 bases between. The V gene's germline CDR1 is LNHDA and CDR2 SQIVND (reference sequence). The length of the CDR3 is 12 residues. The CDR3 loop reads CASWGGGQPQHF. CDR3 nucleotides: TGTGCCAGTTGGGGGGGCGGTCAGCCCCAGCATTTT.

The gene calls are TRBV11-2 and TRBJ2-5; 10 positions agree with TRBD2. Germline V CDR1 and CDR2: SGHAT, FQNNGV. J gave up 1 base and V 5 bases, and 7 bases lay outside the gene matches. The CDR3 consists of 16 residues. CDR3 nucleotide sequence: TGTGCCAGCAGCCTCGGGGCTAGCGGGAGCCAAGAGACCCAGTACTTC. As protein: CASSLGASGSQETQYF.

The chain recombines TRBV9 with TRBJ1-1; 9 bases match TRBD1. The CDR3 consists of 16 residues. The V gene's germline CDR1 is SGDLS and CDR2 YYNGEE. The ends lost 4 bases at V and 1 base at J; junction bases unmatched: 8. CDR3 residues: CASSPQTGQGNTEAFF. The CDR3, as DNA: TGTGCCAGCAGCCCACAGACGGGACAGGGGAACACTGAAGCTTTCTTT.

The genes are TRBV18 and TRBJ2-3; D unclear. V was cut by 3 bases and J by 5 bases, with 9 bases left in between. The CDR3 covers 13 residues. Germline values: CDR1 KGHSH, CDR2 LQKENI. The CDR3 reads CASSPGPQDTQYF. CDR3 nucleotide sequence: TGTGCCAGCTCACCTGGGCCACAAGATACGCAGTATTTT.

The gene calls are TRBV3-1 (or the pseudogene TRBV3-2) and TRBJ2-3; TRBD2 matches 7 bases. CDR1 is LGHDT and CDR2 is YNNKEL in the germline V gene (reference sequence). This CDR3 is 16 amino acids long. V shed 4 bases, J shed 4 bases, and the junction held 11 bases outside the gene matches. CDR3 nucleotides: TGTGCCAGCAGCCCCTGGACTAGTGGGGTAGCAGATACGCAGTATTTT. Residues: CASSPWTSGVADTQYF.

This clone occurred once. V gene TRBV15 combines with J gene TRBJ2-1, with a possible D match to TRBD1 (5 bases). There are 16 residues in the CDR3. Germline loops: CDR1 LNHNV, CDR2 YYDKDF (reference sequence). Trimming took 1 base from V and 2 from J, leaving 12 bases between them. CDR3 bases: TGTGCCACCAGCAGAGGGGGCTTCGGCACCTACAATGAGCAGTTCTTC. Its translation is CATSRGGFGTYNEQFF. Full variable domain (outside the CDR3, taken from reference TRBV15 and TRBJ2-1): DAMVIQNPRYQVTQFGKPVTLSCSQTLNHNVMYWYQQKSSQAPKLLFHYYDKDFNNEADTPDNFQSRRPNTSFCFLDIRSPGLGDTAMYLCATSRGGFGTYNEQFFGPGTRLTVL.

V and J are TRBV7-3 and TRBJ2-3; D unclear. V gave up 4 bases and J gave up 5 bases, with 7 bases separating them. The CDR3 consists of 12 residues. The germline gives CDR1 SGHTA, CDR2 FQGTGA. This chain's CDR3 is CASSSEQDTQYF. The CDR3, as DNA: TGTGCCAGCAGCTCCGAGCAAGATACGCAGTATTTT.

This chain uses TRBV6-5 with TRBJ1-1; possibly TRBD1 for D (6 bases). The V gene lost 4 bases and the J gene lost 1 base, with 13 bases spanning the gap. CDR1 and CDR2 (germline): MNHEY, SVGAGI. CDR3 length: 15 amino acids. The CDR3 DNA sequence: TGTGCCAGCAGTTTCTCCTTGACAGGGAACACTGAAGCTTTCTTT. Translated, it gives CASSFSLTGNTEAFF.

The chain joins TRBV6-5 to TRBJ2-2, with D uncertain. From germline, CDR1 is MNHEY and CDR2 SVGAGI. V lost 6 bases and J lost 1, with 9 bases in between. This CDR3 spans 14 amino acids. CDR3 sequence reads: CASRVQKNTGELFF. Written as DNA, the CDR3 is TGTGCCAGCAGGGTACAGAAGAACACCGGGGAGCTGTTTTTT.

This sequence joins TRBV7-6 and TRBJ2-1; D possibly corresponds to TRBD1 (6 bases). Germline V lookup: CDR1 SGHVS, CDR2 FNYEAQ. Trimming left V 5 bases short and J 2 bases short, with 16 bases between. The CDR3 has 16 amino acids. The CDR3 bases are TGTGCCAGCAGCCGCGGAGTGGCAGGGGCCTACAATGAGCAGTTCTTC. Translation gives CASSRGVAGAYNEQFF.

The chain uses TRBV6-6 and TRBJ1-1; D call uncertain. Trimming took 4 bases from V and 3 from J, leaving 3 bases between them. CDR1 and CDR2 (germline): MNHNY, SVGAGI (reference sequence). This CDR3 spans 11 amino acids. CDR3 bases: TGTGCCAGCAGTTCTTACACTGAAGCTTTCTTT. This gives the protein CASSSYTEAFF.

The J gene is TRBJ1-2, the V gene TRBV14; possible D gene TRBD1, 5 bases. The length of the CDR3 is 13 residues. V was trimmed by 4 bases and J by 4 bases, leaving 10 bases between them. Germline values: CDR1 SGHDN, CDR2 FVKESK. The CDR3 DNA is TGTGCCAGCAGCCCGGAGGGACCCTATGGCTACACCTTC. The encoded protein is CASSPEGPYGYTF.